These T cell receptor beta chains were read from a single sample in a study of post-analysis software for immune sequencing data. TCRdb re-called the PCR reads with MiXCR, one entry per CDR3 protein. The sample lists some 260,000 distinct CDR3 sequences; 35% to 40% were seen once. Input material: blood. All receptors derive from a girl under 18 with multiple sclerosis. Both conserved end residues are part of each CDR3. D genes are given only for firm matches. Clone size is shown for a subset of rows, as once, few, many or a class of expanded clone.

CDR3: CASSDAATAAEAFF; DNA: TGTGCCAGCAGTGATGCAGCCACGGCTGCTGAAGCTTTCTTT; size: few; D: NA; length: 14; J: TRBJ1-1; V: TRBV25-1
CDR3: CVSSPGLATNEKLFF; DNA: TGTGTCAGCAGCCCGGGGCTTGCAACTAATGAAAAACTGTTTTTT; size: NA; D: NA; length: 15; J: TRBJ1-4; V: TRBV7-9
CDR3: CASSQGAGLSPIDYGYTF; DNA: TGCGCCAGCAGCCAAGGGGCCGGACTCAGCCCTATAGACTATGGCTACACCTTC; size: many; D: NA; length: 18; J: TRBJ1-2; V: TRBV4-1
CDR3: CSAILSTNIQYF; DNA: TGCAGTGCTATCCTAAGCACTAACATTCAGTACTTC; size: NA; D: NA; length: 12; J: TRBJ2-4; V: TRBV20-1
CDR3: CSAQPGLVSPDTQYF; DNA: TGCAGTGCTCAGCCGGGACTAGTTTCTCCAGATACGCAGTATTTT; size: many; D: TRBD2; length: 15; J: TRBJ2-3; V: TRBV20-1
CDR3: CASSPRQGDISGASVRTF; DNA: TGTGCCAGCAGTCCGCGTCAGGGTGACATATCTGGGGCCAGCGTCCGGACTTTC; size: once; D: NA; length: 18; J: TRBJ2-6; V: TRBV6-2/TRBV6-3
CDR3: CASSRAQGAGAKNIQYF; DNA: TGTGCCAGCAGTCGCGCTCAGGGGGCTGGAGCCAAAAACATTCAGTACTTC; size: many; D: TRBD1; length: 17; J: TRBJ2-4; V: TRBV6-5
CDR3: CASSSSPRLSGRETQYF; DNA: TGTGCCAGCAGCTCTTCCCCCCGGTTATCGGGGCGGGAGACCCAGTACTTC; size: NA; D: NA; length: 17; J: TRBJ2-5; V: TRBV7-2
CDR3: CASKDRVASGEQYF; DNA: TGTGCCAGCAAAGACAGGGTTGCGTCAGGCGAGCAGTACTTC; size: NA; D: TRBD1; length: 14; J: TRBJ2-7; V: TRBV2
CDR3: CSVEWTGNYGYTF; DNA: TGCAGCGTTGAATGGACAGGGAACTATGGCTACACCTTC; size: NA; D: TRBD1; length: 13; J: TRBJ1-2; V: TRBV29-1
CDR3: CAIGGSSYNEQYF; DNA: TGTGCCATAGGCGGGAGCTCCTACAATGAGCAGTACTTC; size: NA; D: TRBD2; length: 13; J: TRBJ2-7; V: TRBV7-9
CDR3: CASSSPSDDTQYF; DNA: TGCGCCAGCAGCTCCCCGTCAGATGATACGCAGTATTTT; size: many; D: NA; length: 13; J: TRBJ2-3; V: TRBV5-1
CDR3: CASTTLSHKGEGGYTF; DNA: TGTGCCAGCACAACGCTAAGTCATAAGGGGGAAGGTGGCTACACCTTC; size: few; D: NA; length: 16; J: TRBJ1-2; V: TRBV21-1
CDR3: CASTRDGETSPLHF; DNA: TGTGCCAGCACCCGGGACGGAGAAACTTCACCCCTCCACTTT; size: few; D: NA; length: 14; J: TRBJ1-6; V: TRBV6-1
CDR3: CASSFLGSGASVLTF; DNA: TGTGCCAGCAGTTTCTTAGGGTCCGGGGCCAGCGTCCTGACTTTC; size: few; D: NA; length: 15; J: TRBJ2-6; V: TRBV28
CDR3: CASSLYAGVTADAQYF; DNA: TGTGCCAGCAGTTTATATGCGGGAGTTACCGCAGATGCGCAATATTTT; size: NA; D: TRBD2; length: 16; J: TRBJ2-3; V: TRBV12-3/TRBV12-4
CDR3: CASSDLGAGANVLTF; DNA: TGTGCCAGCAGTGATCTGGGGGCCGGGGCCAACGTCCTGACTTTC; size: many; D: NA; length: 15; J: TRBJ2-6; V: TRBV2
CDR3: CASRTRGHSQETQYF; DNA: TGTGCCAGCCGTACGCGGGGGCATAGCCAAGAGACCCAGTACTTC; size: many; D: NA; length: 15; J: TRBJ2-5; V: TRBV6-5
CDR3: CSKGLAGGRPKNIQYF; DNA: TGCAGTAAAGGGTTAGCGGGGGGGCGGCCCAAAAACATTCAGTACTTC; size: many; D: TRBD2; length: 16; J: TRBJ2-4; V: TRBV20-1
CDR3: CASSLATSGGQETQYF; DNA: TGCGCCAGCAGCTTGGCAACTAGCGGGGGGCAAGAGACCCAGTACTTC; size: many; D: TRBD2; length: 16; J: TRBJ2-5; V: TRBV5-1
CDR3: CASSGRTVSNQPQHF; DNA: TGTGCCAGCAGTGGTCGGACAGTTAGCAATCAGCCCCAGCATTTT; size: few; D: NA; length: 15; J: TRBJ1-5; V: TRBV28
CDR3: CASLSLSGGYTF; DNA: TGTGCCAGCTTAAGTCTCAGTGGGGGCTACACCTTC; size: many; D: NA; length: 12; J: TRBJ1-2; V: TRBV2
CDR3: CASSQTLYQPQHF; DNA: TGTGCCAGCAGTCAAACATTATATCAGCCCCAGCATTTT; size: NA; D: NA; length: 13; J: TRBJ1-5; V: TRBV6-6
CDR3: CASSLARGVEGTQYF; DNA: TGTGCCAGCAGTTTGGCCAGGGGCGTCGAGGGGACCCAGTACTTC; size: many; D: NA; length: 15; J: TRBJ2-5; V: TRBV12-3/TRBV12-4
CDR3: CASSPRWGYGYTF; DNA: TGTGCCAGCAGTCCGAGGTGGGGGTATGGCTACACCTTC; size: many; D: NA; length: 13; J: TRBJ1-2; V: TRBV12-3/TRBV12-4
CDR3: CASSQDGLGRGFHEQFF; DNA: TGCGCCAGCAGCCAAGATGGTCTGGGCCGAGGGTTCCATGAGCAGTTCTTC; size: NA; D: NA; length: 17; J: TRBJ2-1; V: TRBV4-1
CDR3: CASSLTSGSSIAKNIQYF; DNA: TGTGCCAGCAGCTTGACTAGCGGGAGCAGTATAGCCAAAAACATTCAGTACTTC; size: many; D: TRBD2; length: 18; J: TRBJ2-4; V: TRBV7-2
CDR3: CASSLAGLAGTSQETQYF; DNA: TGTGCCAGCAGCTTAGCCGGACTAGCGGGGACCTCCCAAGAGACCCAGTACTTC; size: many; D: TRBD2; length: 18; J: TRBJ2-5; V: TRBV13
CDR3: CASSLYDRADGYTF; DNA: TGTGCCAGCAGCTTGTATGACAGGGCGGACGGCTACACCTTC; size: many; D: TRBD1; length: 14; J: TRBJ1-2; V: TRBV7-8
CDR3: CASSLSGGGNYGYTF; DNA: TGTGCCAGCAGTTTATCGGGGGGCGGTAACTATGGCTACACCTTC; size: many; D: NA; length: 15; J: TRBJ1-2; V: TRBV28
CDR3: CSAQSGESYNEQFF; DNA: TGCAGTGCCCAAAGCGGGGAGTCCTACAATGAGCAGTTCTTC; size: many; D: TRBD2; length: 14; J: TRBJ2-1; V: TRBV20-1
CDR3: CASTLLEGTQYF; DNA: TGCGCCAGCACCCTTCTCGAGGGTACGCAGTATTTT; size: many; D: NA; length: 12; J: TRBJ2-3; V: TRBV5-1
CDR3: CASSYSGGRGANVLTF; DNA: TGTGCCAGCAGTTACTCAGGGGGGCGTGGGGCCAACGTCCTGACTTTC; size: NA; D: NA; length: 16; J: TRBJ2-6; V: TRBV6-5
CDR3: CASSPRRGRVKVTDTGELFF; DNA: TGTGCCAGCTCACCAAGGCGGGGGCGCGTAAAAGTAACCGACACCGGGGAGCTGTTTTTT; size: NA; D: NA; length: 20; J: TRBJ2-2; V: TRBV18
CDR3: CASSEGAEETQYF; DNA: TGTGCCAGCAGTGAGGGGGCGGAGGAGACCCAGTACTTC; size: NA; D: NA; length: 13; J: TRBJ2-5; V: TRBV6-4
CDR3: CASSSGAATNEKLFF; DNA: TGTGCCAGCAGTTCCGGGGCTGCAACTAATGAAAAACTGTTTTTT; size: NA; D: NA; length: 15; J: TRBJ1-4; V: TRBV6-5
CDR3: CASSLDRQSYEQYF; DNA: TGCGCCAGCAGCTTGGATCGACAGTCCTACGAGCAGTACTTC; size: many; D: NA; length: 14; J: TRBJ2-7; V: TRBV5-1
CDR3: CASSLSSGSVNTEAFF; DNA: TGTGCCAGCAGTTTATCATCAGGGTCGGTGAACACTGAAGCTTTCTTT; size: NA; D: NA; length: 16; J: TRBJ1-1; V: TRBV27
CDR3: CASSKTRSGTGVQPQHF; DNA: TGTGCCAGTAGTAAGACCCGGAGCGGGACAGGGGTCCAGCCCCAGCATTTT; size: few; D: TRBD1; length: 17; J: TRBJ1-5; V: TRBV19
CDR3: CASRLYADASKGELFF; DNA: TGTGCCAGCAGACTTTACGCAGACGCTTCCAAGGGGGAGCTGTTTTTT; size: NA; D: NA; length: 16; J: TRBJ2-2; V: TRBV7-2
CDR3: CSAGDDNYGYTF; DNA: TGCAGTGCTGGGGACGACAACTATGGCTACACCTTC; size: many; D: NA; length: 12; J: TRBJ1-2; V: TRBV20-1
CDR3: CASSLKRDTQYF; DNA: TGTGCCAGCAGCTTGAAGAGAGATACGCAGTATTTT; size: NA; D: NA; length: 12; J: TRBJ2-3; V: TRBV5-6
CDR3: CASSLYPRGGSYNEQFF; DNA: TGTGCCAGCAGCTTGTATCCGCGGGGAGGCTCCTACAATGAGCAGTTCTTC; size: many; D: NA; length: 17; J: TRBJ2-1; V: TRBV5-5
CDR3: CASSLVSAAQETQYF; DNA: TGTGCCAGCAGCTTAGTATCTGCTGCTCAAGAGACCCAGTACTTC; size: once; D: NA; length: 15; J: TRBJ2-5; V: TRBV7-2
CDR3: CASSLGAGEDTEAFF; DNA: TGTGCCAGCAGCTTAGGGGCAGGGGAGGACACTGAAGCTTTCTTT; size: few; D: NA; length: 15; J: TRBJ1-1; V: TRBV7-9
CDR3: CASSSKTGEATQYF; DNA: TGTGCCAGCAGCTCAAAGACAGGGGAGGCGACCCAGTACTTC; size: many; D: TRBD1; length: 14; J: TRBJ2-5; V: TRBV11-2
CDR3: CSATGTVQETQYF; DNA: TGCAGTGCTACGGGGACAGTCCAAGAGACCCAGTACTTC; size: NA; D: TRBD1; length: 13; J: TRBJ2-5; V: TRBV20-1